This note documents a single TCR beta chain sequence. These data belong to a study of T cell changes during pregnancy in multiple sclerosis. The repertoire was sequenced with immunoSEQ multiplex PCR; TCRdb's copy has only in-frame clones and lacks some. Among 85,000 to 100,000 clones listed, roughly 90% were seen once. Here the sequenced sample was peripheral blood, taken before pregnancy. The TCR was taken from a female donor with multiple sclerosis, enrolled in a pregnancy study.

The CDR3 nucleotides are TGTGCCAGCAGCCCCTCTTCCGGGACAGGGCATGGTGAAGCTTTCTTT. It codes for CASSPSSGTGHGEAFF. V and J are TRBV9 and TRBJ1-1; 9 nucleotides align to TRBD1. The V segment lost 4 bases and the J segment 7 bases; nucleotides outside the gene matches: 14. Germline-derived CDR1 and CDR2 are SGDLS and YYNGEE. The CDR3 contains 16 residues.